The clone carrying this T cell receptor beta chain has just one count. What it binds is not known. The data were taken from a study of vaccination and CD4 T cells after COVID-19. Study-level information: Each post-COVID sample was drawn after diagnosis, and the median interval was around 100 days (range 35 to 161).

Treatment specified: approximately 9-day PBMC culture with coronavirus spike peptide pools or control peptides (ViraFEST assay). J gave up 2 bases and V 1 base, and 4 bases lay outside the gene matches. CDR1 is SGHNT and CDR2 is YENEEA in the germline V gene. CDR3 length: 16 residues. The Oncomine TCR Beta short-read assay was what sequenced the DNA obtained from cultured CD4+ T cells. It was cultured CD4+ T cells from which genomic DNA was extracted. Via MiXCR, TCRdb re-called the PCR reads, giving one row per CDR3 protein. This table has 9,500 or so distinct CDR3 sequences, roughly 70% appearing once.

This rearrangement joins TRBV11-3 to TRBJ2-1, with TRBD2 matching over 8 bases. Source material: CD4+ T cells from blood, cultured in vitro. This clonotype was obtained from a human donor who had recovered from COVID-19. The CDR3 DNA is TGTGCCAGCAGCTTAGTTCCGCGGGGGGCCTACAATGAGCAGTTCTTC. Translation gives CASSLVPRGAYNEQFF.